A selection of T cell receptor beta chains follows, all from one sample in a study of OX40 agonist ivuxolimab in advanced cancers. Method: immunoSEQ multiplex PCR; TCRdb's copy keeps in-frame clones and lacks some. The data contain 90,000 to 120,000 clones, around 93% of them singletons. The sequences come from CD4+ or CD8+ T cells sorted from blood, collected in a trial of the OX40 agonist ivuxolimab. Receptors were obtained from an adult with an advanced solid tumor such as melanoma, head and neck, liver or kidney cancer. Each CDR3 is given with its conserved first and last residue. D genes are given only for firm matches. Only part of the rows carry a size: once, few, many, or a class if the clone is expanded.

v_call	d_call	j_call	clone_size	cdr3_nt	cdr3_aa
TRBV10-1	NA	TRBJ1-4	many	TGCGCCAGCAGTGACCCAAATGAAAAACTGTTTTTT	CASSDPNEKLFF
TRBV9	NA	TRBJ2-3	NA	TGTGCCAGCAGCGTAGCGATGGGTGGGGCTAATACGCAGTATTTT	CASSVAMGGANTQYF
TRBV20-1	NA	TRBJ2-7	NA	TGCAGTGCTAGTTTCATTTACGAGCAGTACTTC	CSASFIYEQYF
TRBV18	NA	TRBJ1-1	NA	TGTGCCAGCTCACCAATGGGGGAGAGAACTGAAGCTTTCTTT	CASSPMGERTEAFF
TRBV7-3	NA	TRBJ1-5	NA	TGTGCCAGCAGCACGGACGGCAATCAGCCCCAGCATTTT	CASSTDGNQPQHF
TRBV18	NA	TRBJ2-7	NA	TGTGCCAGCTCCTCAGGGGCCGAGCAGTACTTC	CASSSGAEQYF
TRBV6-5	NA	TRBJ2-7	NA	TGTGCCAGCAGTGACTCGGACAACGCTGGGGAGCAGTACTTC	CASSDSDNAGEQYF
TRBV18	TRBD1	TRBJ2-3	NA	TGTGCCAGCTCACCACCCGACAGGGTGGGAACAGATACGCAGTATTTT	CASSPPDRVGTDTQYF
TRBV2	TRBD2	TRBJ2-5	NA	TGTGCCAGCAGTGGGGATGGCGGGAGGCCGGGGGAGCAGTACTTC	CASSGDGGRPGEQYF
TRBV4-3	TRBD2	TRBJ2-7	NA	TGCGCCAGCAGCCAAGGGCGGGAGGGATTCTACGAGCAGTACTTC	CASSQGREGFYEQYF
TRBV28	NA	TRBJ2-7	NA	TGTGCCAGCAGTATAGGGGGGTTGGAGGAGCAGTACTTC	CASSIGGLEEQYF
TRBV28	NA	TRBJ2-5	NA	TGTGCCAGCAGTTTCCAGACAGGACAAGAGACCCAGTACTTC	CASSFQTGQETQYF
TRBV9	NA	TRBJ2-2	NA	TGTGCCAGCAGCGTACGAGGAATCAACACCGGGGAGCTGTTTTTT	CASSVRGINTGELFF
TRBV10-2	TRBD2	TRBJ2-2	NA	TGCGCCAGCAGCATAGCGGGAGGGCCCAACACCGGGGAGCTGTTTTTT	CASSIAGGPNTGELFF
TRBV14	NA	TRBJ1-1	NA	TGTGCCAGCAGCCAAGAAGTCCCCCCCCAAGCTTTCTTT	CASSQEVPPQAFF
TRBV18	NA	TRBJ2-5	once	TGTGCCAGCTCACGCGGGCCTCAAGAGACCCAGTACTTC	CASSRGPQETQYF
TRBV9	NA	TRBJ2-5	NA	TGTGCCAGCAGCGTAGAAGCAGGGAAGACCCAGTACTTC	CASSVEAGKTQYF
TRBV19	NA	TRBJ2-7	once	TGTGCCAGTAGTATCCAAGGCGTAAATACCTACGAGCAGTACTTC	CASSIQGVNTYEQYF
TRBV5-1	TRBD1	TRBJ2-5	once	TGCGCCAGCAGCCGGGGACAGGCCAACCAAGAGACCCAGTACTTC	CASSRGQANQETQYF
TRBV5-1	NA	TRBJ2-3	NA	TGCGCCAGCAGCTTGGATGACGGAGATACGCAGTATTTT	CASSLDDGDTQYF
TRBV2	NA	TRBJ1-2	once	TGTGCCAGCAGACGGGGGAACTATGGCTACACCTTC	CASRRGNYGYTF
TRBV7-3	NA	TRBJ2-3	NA	TGTGCCAGCAGCTCCACAGATACGCAGTATTTT	CASSSTDTQYF
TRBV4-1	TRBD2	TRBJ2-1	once	TGCGCCAGCAGCCACCGGACTAGCGGCTACAATGAGCAGTTCTTC	CASSHRTSGYNEQFF
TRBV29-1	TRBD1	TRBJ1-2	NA	TGCAGCGTTGAGGGACAGGGGTATGGCTACACCTTC	CSVEGQGYGYTF
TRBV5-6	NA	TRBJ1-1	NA	TGTGCCAGCAGCTTGGGGGAGAACACTGAAGCTTTCTTT	CASSLGENTEAFF
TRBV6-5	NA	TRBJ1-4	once	TGTGCCAGCAGTTCCCTGGGGGCAAGTAATGAAAAACTGTTTTTT	CASSSLGASNEKLFF
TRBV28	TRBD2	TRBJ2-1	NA	TGTGCCAGCAGTTCAACGCGGGAGCGATTCAATGAGCAGTTCTTC	CASSSTRERFNEQFF
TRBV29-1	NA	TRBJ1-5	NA	TGCAGCGTTGATTCAGGGTTCAATCAGCCCCAGCATTTT	CSVDSGFNQPQHF
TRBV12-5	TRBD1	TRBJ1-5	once	TGTGCTAGTGGGTTATCGGGACAGGCCCTTTATAGCAATCAGCCCCAGCATTTT	CASGLSGQALYSNQPQHF
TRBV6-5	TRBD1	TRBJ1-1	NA	TGTGCCAGCAGTACCGGACAGGGTGGGCCTGAAGCTTTCTTT	CASSTGQGGPEAFF
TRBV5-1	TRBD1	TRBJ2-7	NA	TGCGCCAGCAGCTATACAGGGGGGTCGCTGCTTTACGAGCAGTACTTC	CASSYTGGSLLYEQYF
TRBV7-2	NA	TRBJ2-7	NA	TGTGCCAGCAGCTTAGCGCTTGGGTTAGCCTTCGAGCAGTACTTC	CASSLALGLAFEQYF
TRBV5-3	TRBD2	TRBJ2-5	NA	TGTGCCAGACCTCTATGGGCTAGCGGGAGTTTCGTCCGAGAGACCCAGTACTTC	CARPLWASGSFVRETQYF
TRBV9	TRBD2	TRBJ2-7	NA	TGTGCCAGCAGCTCCGGGGAGGGCGAGCAGTACTTC	CASSSGEGEQYF
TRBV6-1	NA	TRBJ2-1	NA	TGTGCCAGCAGACCCTACAATGAGCAGTTCTTC	CASRPYNEQFF
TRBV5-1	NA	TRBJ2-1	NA	TGCGCCAGCAGCTTGGTAACTAGCAGGGAGCAGTTCTTC	CASSLVTSREQFF
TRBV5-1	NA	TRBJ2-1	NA	TGCGCCAGCAGCCTACTCCGGACAGACTTCAATGAGCAGTTCTTC	CASSLLRTDFNEQFF
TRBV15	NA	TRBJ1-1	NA	TGTGCCACCAGCAGAGTCAGCCTGAACACTGAAGCTTTCTTT	CATSRVSLNTEAFF
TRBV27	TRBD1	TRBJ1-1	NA	TGTGCCAGCAGTCCACGGGACAGGGGGAGCGTGAACACTGAAGCTTTCTTT	CASSPRDRGSVNTEAFF
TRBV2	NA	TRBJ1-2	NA	TGTGCCAGACAGGATACCGAGCATGGCTACACCTTC	CARQDTEHGYTF